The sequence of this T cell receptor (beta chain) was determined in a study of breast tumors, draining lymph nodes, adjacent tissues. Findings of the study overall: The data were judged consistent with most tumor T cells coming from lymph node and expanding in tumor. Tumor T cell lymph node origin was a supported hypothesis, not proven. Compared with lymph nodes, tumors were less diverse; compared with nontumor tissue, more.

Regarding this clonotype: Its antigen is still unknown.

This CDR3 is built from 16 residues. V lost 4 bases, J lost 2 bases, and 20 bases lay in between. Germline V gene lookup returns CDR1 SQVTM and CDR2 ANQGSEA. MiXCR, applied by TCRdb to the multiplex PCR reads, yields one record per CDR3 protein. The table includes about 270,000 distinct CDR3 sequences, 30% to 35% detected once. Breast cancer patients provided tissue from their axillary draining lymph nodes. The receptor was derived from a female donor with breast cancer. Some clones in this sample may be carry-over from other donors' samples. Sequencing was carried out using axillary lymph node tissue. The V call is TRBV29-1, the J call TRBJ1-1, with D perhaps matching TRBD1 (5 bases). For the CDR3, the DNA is TGCAGCGTTGGGGGGGAATTAGGCGGTCTAAACACTGAAGCTTTCTTT. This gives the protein CSVGGELGGLNTEAFF.